The clone carrying this TCR beta chain was picked up a small number of times. The antigen is not known. These data come from a study of CD4 T cells in relation to SARS-CoV-2 and coronaviruses. Study in general: TCR beta CDR3s were sequenced after roughly 10-day antigen culture of PBMCs.

Using immunoSEQ multiplex PCR, the repertoire was profiled, and TCRdb retains in-frame clones only, with some absent. The sample has roughly 30,000 clones; 76% are singletons. The CDR3 runs 15 residues. Germline V gene sequence: CDR1 LGHNA, CDR2 YSLEER. The V gene lost 0 bases and the J gene lost 0 bases, with 6 bases spanning the gap. Before the COVID-19 pandemic, during about 2011-2019, CD4+ T cells were taken from unexposed donors. After nine to ten days of culture, CD4+ T cells were isolated. Cells permitting, SARS-CoV-2 S/N and four cold-coronavirus spikes were tested on unexposed-donor CD4+ T cells.

Sequenced: CD4+ T cells from PBMCs, cultured in vitro. This TCR was recovered from a human donor in good health. The chain recombines TRBV4-3 with TRBJ1-3; D gene ambiguous. The CDR3 sequence: CASSQDAASGNTIYF. CDR3 sequence (DNA): TGCGCCAGCAGCCAAGATGCAGCCTCTGGAAACACCATATATTTT.